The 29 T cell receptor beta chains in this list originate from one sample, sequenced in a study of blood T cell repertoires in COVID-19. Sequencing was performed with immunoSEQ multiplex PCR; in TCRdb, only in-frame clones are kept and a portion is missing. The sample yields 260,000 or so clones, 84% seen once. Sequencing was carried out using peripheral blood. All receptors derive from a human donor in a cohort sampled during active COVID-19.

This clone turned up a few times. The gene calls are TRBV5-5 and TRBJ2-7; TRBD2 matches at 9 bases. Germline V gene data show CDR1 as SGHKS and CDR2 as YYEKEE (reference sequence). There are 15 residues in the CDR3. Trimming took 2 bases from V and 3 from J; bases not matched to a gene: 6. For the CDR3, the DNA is TGTGCCAGCAGCTTTTCCGGGACTAGCAGCTACGAGCAGTACTTC. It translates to CASSFSGTSSYEQYF.

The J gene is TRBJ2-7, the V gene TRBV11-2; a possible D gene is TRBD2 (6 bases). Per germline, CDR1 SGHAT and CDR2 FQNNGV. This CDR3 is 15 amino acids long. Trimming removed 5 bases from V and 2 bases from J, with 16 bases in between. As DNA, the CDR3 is TGTGCCAGCAGCGTCTACGGGACTCAAGCCTACGAGCAGTACTTC. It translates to CASSVYGTQAYEQYF. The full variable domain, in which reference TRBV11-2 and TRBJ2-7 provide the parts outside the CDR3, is EAGVAQSPRYKIIEKRQSVAFWCNPISGHATLYWYQQILGQGPKLLIQFQNNGVVDDSQLPKDRFSAERLKGVDSTLKIQPAKLEDSAVYLCASSVYGTQAYEQYFGPGTRLTVT.

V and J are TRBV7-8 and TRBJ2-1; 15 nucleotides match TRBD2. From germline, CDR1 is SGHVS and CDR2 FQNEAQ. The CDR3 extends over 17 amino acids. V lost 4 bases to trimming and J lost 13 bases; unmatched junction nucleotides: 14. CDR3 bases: TGTGCCAGCAGCTCCTGGACTAGCGGGGGGGTAACCCCTCTACAGTTCTTC. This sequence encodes CASSSWTSGGVTPLQFF.

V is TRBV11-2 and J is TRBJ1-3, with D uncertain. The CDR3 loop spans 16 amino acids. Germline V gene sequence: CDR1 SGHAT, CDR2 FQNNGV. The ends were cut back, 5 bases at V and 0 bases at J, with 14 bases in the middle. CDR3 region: CASSLRPESSGNTIYF. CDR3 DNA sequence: TGTGCCAGCAGCCTCCGCCCCGAGAGCTCTGGAAACACCATATATTTT.

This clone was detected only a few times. The CDR3 region has the DNA TGTGCCAGCAGGAGACCGGGGGAAAAACTGTTTTTT. As protein: CASRRPGEKLFF. The chain uses TRBV25-1 and TRBJ1-4, with D uncertain. V shed 6 bases and J shed 8 bases, with 10 bases lying between them. This CDR3 is 12 amino acids long. Germline V gene sequence: CDR1 MGHDK, CDR2 SYGVNS. The whole variable domain, filled in from reference TRBV25-1 and TRBJ1-4, reads EADIYQTPRYLVIGTGKKITLECSQTMGHDKMYWYQQDPGMELHLIHYSYGVNSTEKGDLSSESTVSRIRTEHFPLTLESARPSHTSQYLCASRRPGEKLFFGSGTQLSVL.

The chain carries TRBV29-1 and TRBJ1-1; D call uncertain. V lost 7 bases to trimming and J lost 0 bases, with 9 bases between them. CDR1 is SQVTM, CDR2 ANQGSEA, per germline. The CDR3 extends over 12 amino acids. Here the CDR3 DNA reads TGCAGCGGTCAGAGGGTGAACACTGAAGCTTTCTTT. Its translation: CSGQRVNTEAFF.

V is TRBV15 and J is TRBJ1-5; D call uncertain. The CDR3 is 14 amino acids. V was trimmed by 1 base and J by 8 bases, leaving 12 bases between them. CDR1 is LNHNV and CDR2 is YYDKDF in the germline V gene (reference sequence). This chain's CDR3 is CATSRATTREPQHF. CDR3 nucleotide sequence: TGTGCCACCAGCAGAGCCACAACACGGGAGCCCCAGCATTTT.

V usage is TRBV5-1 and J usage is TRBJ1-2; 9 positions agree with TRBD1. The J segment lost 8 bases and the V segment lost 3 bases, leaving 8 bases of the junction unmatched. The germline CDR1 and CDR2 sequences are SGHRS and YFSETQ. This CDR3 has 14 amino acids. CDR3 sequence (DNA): TGCGCCAGCAGCTCCACCGGGACAGGGATCGGCTACACCTTC. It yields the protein CASSSTGTGIGYTF.

For the CDR3, the DNA is TGTGCCATCTCCGGGGTTGGAGCGGGGGGAGATACGCAGTATTTT. It specifies CAISGVGAGGDTQYF. The chain is built from TRBV28 and TRBJ2-3; 9 bases line up with TRBD2. The CDR3 extends over 15 amino acids. The germline V gene has CDR1 MDHEN and CDR2 SYDVKM. Trimming at V came to 10 bases and at J to 5 bases, leaving 13 bases not matched to a gene.

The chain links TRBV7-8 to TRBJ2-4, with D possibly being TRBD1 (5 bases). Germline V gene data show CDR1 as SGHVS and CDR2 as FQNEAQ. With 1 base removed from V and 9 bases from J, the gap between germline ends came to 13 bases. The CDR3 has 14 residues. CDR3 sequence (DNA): TGTGCCAGCAGCTTAGGACAGACCAACATCATTCAGTACTTC. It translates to CASSLGQTNIIQYF. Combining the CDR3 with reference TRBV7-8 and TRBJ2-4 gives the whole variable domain GAGVSQSPRYKVAKRGQDVALRCDPISGHVSLFWYQQALGQGPEFLTYFQNEAQLDKSGLPSDRFFAERPEGSVSTLKIQRTQQEDSAVYLCASSLGQTNIIQYFGAGTRLSVL.

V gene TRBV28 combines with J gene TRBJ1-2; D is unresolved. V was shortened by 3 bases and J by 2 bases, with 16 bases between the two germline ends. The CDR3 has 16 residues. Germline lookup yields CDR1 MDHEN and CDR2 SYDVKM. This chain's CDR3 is CASSFGILRSNYGYTF. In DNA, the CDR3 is TGTGCCAGCAGTTTCGGGATTCTACGTTCGAACTATGGCTACACCTTC.

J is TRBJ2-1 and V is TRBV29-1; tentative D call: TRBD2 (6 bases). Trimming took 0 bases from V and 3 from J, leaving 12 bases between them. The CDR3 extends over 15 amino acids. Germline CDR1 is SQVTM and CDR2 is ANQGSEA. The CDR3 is CSVEDGSGYYNEQFF. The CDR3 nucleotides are TGCAGCGTTGAAGATGGTAGCGGTTACTACAATGAGCAGTTCTTC.

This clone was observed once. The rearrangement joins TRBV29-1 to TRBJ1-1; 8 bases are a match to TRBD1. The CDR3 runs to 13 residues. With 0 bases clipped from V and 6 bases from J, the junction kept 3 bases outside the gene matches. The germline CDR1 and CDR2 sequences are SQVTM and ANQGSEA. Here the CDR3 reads CSVEDIQGAEAFF. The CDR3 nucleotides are TGCAGCGTTGAAGACATACAGGGGGCTGAAGCTTTCTTT.

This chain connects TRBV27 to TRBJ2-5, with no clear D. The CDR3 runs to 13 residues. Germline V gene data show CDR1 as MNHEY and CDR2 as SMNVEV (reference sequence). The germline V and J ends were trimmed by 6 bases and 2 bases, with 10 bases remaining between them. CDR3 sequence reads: CASSPQNQETQYF. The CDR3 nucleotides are TGTGCCAGCAGCCCACAGAATCAAGAGACCCAGTACTTC.

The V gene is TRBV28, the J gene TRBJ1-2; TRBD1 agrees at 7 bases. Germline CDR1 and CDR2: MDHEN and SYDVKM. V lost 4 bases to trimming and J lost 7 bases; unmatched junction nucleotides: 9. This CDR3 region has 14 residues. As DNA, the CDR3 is TGTGCCAGCAGTTCAGACGTCGCAGGGGGTGGCTACACCTTC. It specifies CASSSDVAGGGYTF.

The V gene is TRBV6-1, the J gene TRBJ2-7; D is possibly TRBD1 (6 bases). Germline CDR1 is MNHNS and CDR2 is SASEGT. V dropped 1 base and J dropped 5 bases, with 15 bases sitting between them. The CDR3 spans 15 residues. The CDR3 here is CASSEVMRGYHEQYF. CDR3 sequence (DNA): TGTGCCAGCAGTGAAGTGATGAGGGGGTATCACGAGCAGTACTTC.

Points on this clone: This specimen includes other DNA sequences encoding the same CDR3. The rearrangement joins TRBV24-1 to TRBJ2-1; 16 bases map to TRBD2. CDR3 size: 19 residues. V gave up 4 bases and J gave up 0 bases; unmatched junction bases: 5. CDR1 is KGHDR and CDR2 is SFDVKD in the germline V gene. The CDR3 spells CATSDSGLAGGRSYNEQFF. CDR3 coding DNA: TGTGCCACCAGTGACTCGGGACTAGCGGGAGGGCGCTCCTACAATGAGCAGTTCTTC.

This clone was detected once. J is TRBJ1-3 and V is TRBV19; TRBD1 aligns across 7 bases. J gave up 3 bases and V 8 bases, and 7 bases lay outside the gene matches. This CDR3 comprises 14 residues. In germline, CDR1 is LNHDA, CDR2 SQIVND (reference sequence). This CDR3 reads CASAQGYGGNTIYF. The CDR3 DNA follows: TGTGCCAGTGCACAGGGGTACGGTGGAAACACCATATATTTT.

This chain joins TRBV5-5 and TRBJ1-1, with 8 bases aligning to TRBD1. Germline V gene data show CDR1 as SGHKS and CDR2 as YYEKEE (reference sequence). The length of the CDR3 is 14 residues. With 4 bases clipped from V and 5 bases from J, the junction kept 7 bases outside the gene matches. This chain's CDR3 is CASSGTGGRTEAFF. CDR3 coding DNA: TGTGCCAGCAGCGGTACAGGGGGTCGGACTGAAGCTTTCTTT.

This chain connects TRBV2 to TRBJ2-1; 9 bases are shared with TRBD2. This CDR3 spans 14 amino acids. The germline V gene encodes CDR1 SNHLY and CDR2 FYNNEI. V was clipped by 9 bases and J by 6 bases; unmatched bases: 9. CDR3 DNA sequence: TGTGCCAGAGAGTGGCTAGCGGGAACCAATGAGCAGTTCTTC. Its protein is CAREWLAGTNEQFF.

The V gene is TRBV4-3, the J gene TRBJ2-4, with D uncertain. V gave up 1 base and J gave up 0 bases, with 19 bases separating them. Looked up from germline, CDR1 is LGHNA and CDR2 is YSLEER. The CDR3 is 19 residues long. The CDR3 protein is CASSQGWQEISLAKNIQYF. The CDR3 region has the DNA TGCGCCAGCAGCCAAGGTTGGCAGGAAATCTCGCTAGCCAAAAACATTCAGTACTTC.

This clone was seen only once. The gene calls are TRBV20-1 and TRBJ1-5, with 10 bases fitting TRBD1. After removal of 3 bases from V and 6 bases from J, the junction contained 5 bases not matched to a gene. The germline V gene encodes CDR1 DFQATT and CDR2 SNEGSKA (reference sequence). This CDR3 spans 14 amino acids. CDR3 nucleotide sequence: TGCAGTGCTAGTAAGGGACAGGGGAGTCAGCCCCAGCATTTT. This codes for CSASKGQGSQPQHF.

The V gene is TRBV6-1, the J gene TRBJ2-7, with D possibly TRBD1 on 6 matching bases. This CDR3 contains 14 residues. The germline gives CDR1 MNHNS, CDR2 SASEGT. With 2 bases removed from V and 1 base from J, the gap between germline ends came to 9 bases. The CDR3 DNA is TGTGCCAGCAGTGAAAGACAGGCTTCCTACGAGCAGTACTTC. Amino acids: CASSERQASYEQYF.

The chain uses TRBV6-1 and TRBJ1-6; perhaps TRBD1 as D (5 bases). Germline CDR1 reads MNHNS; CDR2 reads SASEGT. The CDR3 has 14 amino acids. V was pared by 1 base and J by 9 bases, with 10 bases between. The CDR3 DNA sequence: TGTGCCAGCAGTGAAGTCTGGGGCATTTCACCCCTCCACTTT. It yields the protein CASSEVWGISPLHF.

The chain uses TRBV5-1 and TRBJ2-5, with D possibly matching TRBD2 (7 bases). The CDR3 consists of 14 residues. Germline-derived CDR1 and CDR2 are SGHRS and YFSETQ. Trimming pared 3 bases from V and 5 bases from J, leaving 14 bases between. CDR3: CASSSRGAGETQYF. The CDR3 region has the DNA TGCGCCAGCAGCTCTCGGGGGGCCGGTGAGACCCAGTACTTC.

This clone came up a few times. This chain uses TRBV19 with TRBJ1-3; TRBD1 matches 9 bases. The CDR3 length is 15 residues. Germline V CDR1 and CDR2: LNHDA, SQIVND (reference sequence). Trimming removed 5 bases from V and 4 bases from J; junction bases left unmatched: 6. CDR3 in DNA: TGTGCCAGTAGTCGGGACAGGGCACAAGGAAACACCATATATTTT. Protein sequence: CASSRDRAQGNTIYF.

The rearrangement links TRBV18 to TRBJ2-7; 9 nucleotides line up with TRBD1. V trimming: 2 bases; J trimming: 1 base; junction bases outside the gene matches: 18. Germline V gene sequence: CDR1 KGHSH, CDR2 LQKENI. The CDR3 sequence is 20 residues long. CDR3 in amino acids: CASSPTQRDRATSGSYEQYF. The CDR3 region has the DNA TGTGCCAGCTCACCAACTCAGAGGGACAGGGCGACCTCCGGGTCCTACGAGCAGTACTTC.

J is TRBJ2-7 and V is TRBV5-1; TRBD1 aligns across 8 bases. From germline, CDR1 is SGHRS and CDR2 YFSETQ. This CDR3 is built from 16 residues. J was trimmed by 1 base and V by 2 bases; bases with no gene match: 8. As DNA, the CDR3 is TGCGCCAGCAGCTTAACCGGACAGGGACCATCCTACGAGCAGTACTTC. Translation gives CASSLTGQGPSYEQYF.

CDR3 nucleotides: TGTGCCAGCAGCCCTCACCTGGGCCTAACCTACAATGAGCAGTTCTTC. As protein: CASSPHLGLTYNEQFF. The rearrangement links TRBV4-2 to TRBJ2-1; D is ambiguous. V was pared by 4 bases and J by 2 bases, with 15 bases between. The germline gives CDR1 LGHNA, CDR2 YNFKEQ. This CDR3 region has 16 residues.